These 22 T cell receptor beta chains share one sample of origin, sequenced in a study of vaccination and CD4 T cells after COVID-19. The antigens these receptors bind are not known. Treatment: approximately nine-day PBMC culture with coronavirus spike peptide pools or control peptides (ViraFEST assay). Harvesting of the unexposed donor's CD4+ T cells predated the COVID-19 pandemic (2011-2018). An Oncomine TCR Beta short-read assay was used to sequence the DNA from cultured CD4+ T cells. Genomic DNA was isolated from cultured CD4+ T cells. Via MiXCR, TCRdb re-called the PCR reads, giving one row per CDR3 protein. This table has approximately 9,300 distinct CDR3 sequences, roughly a third appearing once. The source material was CD4+ T cells from blood, cultured in vitro. These receptors all come from a human donor in good health.

This chain uses TRBV7-6 with TRBJ2-3; D remains ambiguous. Trimming left V 5 bases short and J 1 base short, with 7 bases between. From germline, CDR1 is SGHVS and CDR2 FNYEAQ. The CDR3 spans 13 residues. The CDR3, as DNA: TGTGCCAGCAGCCGGGCGGGCACAGATACGCAGTATTTT. Translation: CASSRAGTDTQYF.

This clonotype came up a few times. The chain links TRBV20-1 to TRBJ1-5, with a weak D call TRBD1 (6 bases). The CDR3 consists of 15 residues. V lost 0 bases and J lost 6, with 15 bases in between. CDR1 and CDR2 (germline): DFQATT, SNEGSKA (reference sequence). CDR3 in amino acids: CSARERRGASQPQHF. In nucleotides, the CDR3 is TGCAGTGCTAGAGAGAGACGGGGGGCGAGTCAGCCCCAGCATTTT.

The V and J genes are TRBV6-1 and TRBJ2-1; the D is unclear. The CDR3 runs to 14 residues. Germline V lookup: CDR1 MNHNS, CDR2 SASEGT. V dropped 4 bases and J dropped 6 bases, with 13 bases sitting between them. CDR3 sequence (DNA): TGTGCCAGCAGTGGTAAAAGATGGTTCAATGAGCAGTTCTTC. Its protein is CASSGKRWFNEQFF.

The chain has TRBV11-1 and TRBJ1-2, with 8 nucleotides matching TRBD1. Germline V gene sequence: CDR1 SGHAT, CDR2 FQDESV (reference sequence). The CDR3 loop spans 14 amino acids. Germline trimming cut 2 bases from V and 8 bases from J; bases unmatched to any gene: 7. The CDR3 DNA sequence: TGTGCCAGCAGCTTATGGGACAGGCCCTTGGGCTACACCTTC. Protein sequence: CASSLWDRPLGYTF.

The CDR3 coding sequence is TGTGCCAGCAGTCCTATGAGGGATGAGCAGTTCTTC. Amino acid sequence: CASSPMRDEQFF. V usage is TRBV6-2 or TRBV6-3 and J usage is TRBJ2-1; D is possibly TRBD2 (5 bases). V dropped 5 bases and J dropped 8 bases, with 10 bases sitting between them. The CDR3 sequence is 12 residues long. Per germline, CDR1 MNHEY and CDR2 SVGEGT.

This clonotype has more than one count but fewer than ten. V gene TRBV6-5 combines with J gene TRBJ1-2, with unresolved D. This CDR3 is built from 13 residues. The germline gives CDR1 MNHEY, CDR2 SVGAGI. V gave up 2 bases and J gave up 0 bases, with 4 bases separating them. The CDR3 DNA follows: TGTGCCAGCAGTTACCAAGCTAACTATGGCTACACCTTC. Its translation: CASSYQANYGYTF.

This clonotype was recorded a few times. The gene calls are TRBV20-1 and TRBJ2-5; no clear D. This CDR3 region has 11 residues. V gave up 4 bases and J gave up 5 bases, with 8 bases separating them. Germline assignment: CDR1 DFQATT and CDR2 SNEGSKA (reference sequence). CDR3 coding DNA: TGCAGTGCTACCTTCGGGGAGACCCAGTACTTC. Amino acids: CSATFGETQYF.

This clonotype was counted only a few times. The V and J genes are TRBV20-1 and TRBJ2-5; weak D call: TRBD1 (5 bases). Germline V gene sequence: CDR1 DFQATT, CDR2 SNEGSKA (reference sequence). CDR3 size: 12 residues. V lost 2 bases, J lost 4 bases, and 8 bases lay in between. CDR3 amino acids: CSARQGLETQYF. CDR3 sequence (DNA): TGCAGTGCTAGACAGGGATTAGAGACCCAGTACTTC.

A few counts support this clonotype. The chain recombines TRBV7-2 with TRBJ2-5; tentatively, D is TRBD2 (6 bases). Trimming removed 8 bases at V and 3 bases at J, with 13 bases between. The germline CDR1 and CDR2 sequences are SGHTA and FQGNSA. The CDR3 length is 13 residues. CDR3 coding DNA: TGTGCCAGCTCGCGGGGAGGTGAAGAGACCCAGTACTTC. Its translation is CASSRGGEETQYF. The full variable domain, its missing parts supplied by reference TRBV7-2 and TRBJ2-5, is GAGVSQSPSNKVTEKGKDVELRCDPISGHTALYWYRQSLGQGLEFLIYFQGNSAPDKSGLPSDRFSAERTGGSVSTLTIQRTQQEDSAVYLCASSRGGEETQYFGPGTRLLVL.

The chain couples TRBV6-2 or TRBV6-3 to TRBJ1-5; D is possibly TRBD1 (6 bases). The length of the CDR3 is 15 residues. Trimming shortened V by 8 bases and J by 4 bases, and 18 bases separated the two germline ends. Germline V gene lookup returns CDR1 MNHEY and CDR2 SVGEGT. CDR3 nucleotide sequence: TGTGCCAGCCGCGACGCCGGGACAAGTAATCAGCCCCAGCATTTT. This encodes CASRDAGTSNQPQHF.

The chain combines TRBV20-1 with TRBJ2-7, with a weak D call TRBD1 (6 bases). This CDR3 spans 14 amino acids. Germline V gene data show CDR1 as DFQATT and CDR2 as SNEGSKA (reference sequence). V shed 3 bases and J shed 2 bases, with 14 bases lying between them. The CDR3 DNA follows: TGCAGTGCTAGCCCTCGGGACAAAACCTACGAGCAGTACTTC. Protein product: CSASPRDKTYEQYF.

This clonotype was detected only a few times. The chain couples TRBV20-1 to TRBJ1-6; D unresolved. CDR1 and CDR2 (germline): DFQATT, SNEGSKA (reference sequence). The ends were cut back, 1 base at V and 0 bases at J, with 10 bases in the middle. The CDR3 sequence is 16 residues long. The CDR3 region is CSARAPQSSYNSPLHF. The CDR3 region has the DNA TGCAGTGCTAGAGCCCCCCAGAGCTCCTATAATTCACCCCTCCACTTT.

Here the CDR3 reads CASRAGTGDSGANVLTF. DNA of the CDR3: TGTGCCAGCAGGGCCGGGACAGGTGACTCTGGGGCCAACGTCCTGACTTTC. The chain has TRBV6-1 and TRBJ2-6; 8 bases are a match to TRBD1. CDR1 MNHNS and CDR2 SASEGT come from the germline V gene. The CDR3 loop spans 17 amino acids. Germline trimming cut 6 bases from V and 0 bases from J; bases unmatched to any gene: 7.

The chain is built from TRBV7-8 and TRBJ2-1; the D call may be TRBD1 or TRBD2 (7 bases each). The CDR3 totals 13 residues. Germline values: CDR1 SGHVS, CDR2 FQNEAQ. V lost 8 bases and J 8 bases, leaving 16 bases between the germline ends. This CDR3 reads CASWGRGRDEQFF. CDR3 nucleotides: TGTGCCAGCTGGGGCAGGGGGAGGGATGAGCAGTTCTTC.

The J gene is TRBJ2-1, the V gene TRBV18, with TRBD2 identical over 11 bases. CDR1 KGHSH and CDR2 LQKENI come from the germline V gene. V lost 6 bases, J lost 0 bases, and 4 bases stayed unmatched. The CDR3 totals 16 residues. The CDR3 loop is CASSPTSGSSYNEQFF. The CDR3 coding sequence is TGTGCCAGCTCTCCAACTAGCGGGAGCTCCTACAATGAGCAGTTCTTC. The variable domain in full, completed from reference TRBV18 and TRBJ2-1, reads NAGVMQNPRHLVRRRGQEARLRCSPMKGHSHVYWYRQLPEEGLKFMVYLQKENIIDESGMPKERFSAEFPKEGPSILRIQQVVRGDSAAYFCASSPTSGSSYNEQFFGPGTRLTVL.

This clonotype was seen more than once but under ten times. This chain connects TRBV6-2 or TRBV6-3 to TRBJ2-1; D is unclear. Germline V gives CDR1 MNHEY, CDR2 SVGEGT. CDR3 length: 17 amino acids. V lost 0 bases to trimming and J lost 2 bases, with 14 bases between them. CDR3 residues: CASSYSGTSRAYNEQFF. The CDR3 DNA is TGTGCCAGCAGTTACTCCGGTACAAGTAGGGCCTACAATGAGCAGTTCTTC.

This clonotype was detected only a few times. The J gene is TRBJ2-3, the V gene TRBV7-2; no clear D. The CDR3 spans 13 residues. From germline, CDR1 is SGHTA and CDR2 FQGNSA. Trimming shortened V by 5 bases and J by 2 bases, and 8 bases separated the two germline ends. CDR3 residues: CASSLKYTDTQYF. CDR3 DNA: TGTGCCAGCAGCCTGAAGTACACAGATACGCAGTATTTT.

The rearrangement joins TRBV7-6 to TRBJ2-7; 10 nucleotides match TRBD2. V shed 4 bases, J shed 5 bases, and the junction held 8 bases outside the gene matches. Germline loops: CDR1 SGHVS, CDR2 FNYEAQ. The CDR3 loop spans 15 amino acids. The CDR3 DNA is TGTGCCAGCAGCTCAAAGACTAGCGGGTGGGACGAGCAGTACTTC. It specifies CASSSKTSGWDEQYF.

This sequence joins TRBV5-5 and TRBJ2-7, with 11 bases aligning to TRBD1. The V gene end was trimmed by 0 bases and the J gene end by 6 bases; junction bases not matched to a gene: 5. The CDR3 totals 15 residues. Germline-derived CDR1 and CDR2 are SGHKS and YYEKEE (reference sequence). The CDR3 DNA follows: TGTGCCAGCAGCTTGGTTGGGACAGGGGGGTTCGAGCAGTACTTC. Translated: CASSLVGTGGFEQYF.

The chain recombines TRBV6-1 with TRBJ1-3; TRBD1 might be the D (5 bases). The CDR3 contains 16 residues. Germline CDR1 reads MNHNS; CDR2 reads SASEGT. Between the trimmed V and J ends, which lost 0 bases and 2 bases, there was a span of 11 bases. CDR3 amino acids: CASSEASTATGNTIYF. DNA of the CDR3: TGTGCCAGCAGTGAAGCTTCGACAGCCACTGGAAACACCATATATTTT.

This chain links TRBV25-1 with TRBJ1-1, with D perhaps matching TRBD1 (6 bases). With 4 bases removed from V and 5 bases from J, the gap between germline ends came to 11 bases. The CDR3 totals 13 residues. Germline V lookup: CDR1 MGHDK, CDR2 SYGVNS. The CDR3 reads CASSVQGRTEAFF. The CDR3 DNA reads TGTGCCAGCAGTGTACAGGGACGGACTGAAGCTTTCTTT.

The rearrangement links TRBV4-3 to TRBJ2-7; 8 positions match TRBD1. The junction had 15 bases not matched to a gene; V was cut back by 2 bases and J by 3 bases. This CDR3 region has 18 residues. The germline CDR1 and CDR2 sequences are LGHNA and YSLEER. CDR3 protein: CASSQYPPSGGGIYEQYF. The CDR3 nucleotides are TGCGCCAGCAGCCAATACCCCCCCTCAGGGGGCGGTATCTACGAGCAGTACTTC.